What follows is one T cell receptor beta chain and its context. Its antigen is still unknown. CDR3 length: 16 amino acids. Germline values: CDR1 MNHEY, CDR2 SMNVEV (reference sequence). J was trimmed by 3 bases and V by 5 bases; bases with no gene match: 13. Here immunoSEQ multiplex PCR was the method, and the copy in TCRdb shows in-frame clones only, minus some. The repertoire holds some 2 million clones, with 85% to 95% as singletons. This sample stems from a study of shared clonotypes between healthy human individuals. Study-level background: Donors had three CD4 naive, three CD4 memory, two CD8 naive and one CD8 memory plate apiece. Study-level points and caveats: The study found roughly 5% of naive CD4 clonotypes shared across a few donors.

This TCR was recovered from a man between 18 and 29 years old in good health. The chain links TRBV27 to TRBJ2-7, with TRBD1 matching 7 bases. The sequencing input was naive CD4+ T cells sorted from blood. This sample's subset: CD45RA+ positively selected. CDR3 in DNA: TGTGCCAGCAGTGGTCGGTTCCGGGACAGAAACTACGAGCAGTACTTC. Residues: CASSGRFRDRNYEQYF.